A single sample is the source of the 13 T cell receptor beta chains below, sequenced in a study of beta chain features in type 1 diabetes. Study findings and constraints: Researchers report that Type 1 diabetes patients had moderately but significantly shorter TCRB CDR3s across all four CD4+ subsets.

No antigen has been identified for these receptors. Every bit of the isolated RNA underwent reverse transcription, so sequencing read expressed TCRB transcripts. Assay used: immunoSEQ multiplex PCR; TCRdb lists only in-frame clones, some missing. The repertoire consists of 280,000 or so clones, with 15% occurring once and the leading ten covering approximately 0.015%. What was sequenced was naive CD4+ T cells from blood. The receptors derive from a man between 18 and 35 years old with type 1 diabetes.

The chain couples TRBV2 to TRBJ2-3, with TRBD1 as a possible D gene (6 bases). The germline V and J ends were trimmed by 9 bases and 4 bases, with 17 bases remaining between them. Germline CDR1 SNHLY, CDR2 FYNNEI. The CDR3 is 14 amino acids. The CDR3 DNA sequence: TGTGCCAGAGGACAGTCTGGAGTCGCAGATACGCAGTATTTT. Its translation: CARGQSGVADTQYF.

This clone was seen only a few times. This chain links TRBV5-1 with TRBJ2-7, with 7 bases matching TRBD2. CDR1 is SGHRS, CDR2 YFSETQ, per germline. J was trimmed by 1 base and V by 4 bases; bases with no gene match: 5. This CDR3 has 14 amino acids. Here the CDR3 reads CASSVTGGSYEQYF. CDR3 DNA: TGCGCCAGCAGCGTGACGGGGGGTTCCTACGAGCAGTACTTC.

This clone was detected only a few times. The chain has TRBV19 and TRBJ2-1; D is uncertain. The germline CDR1 and CDR2 sequences are LNHDA and SQIVND (reference sequence). This CDR3 is 12 amino acids long. Trimming cost V 9 bases and J 1 base, with 7 bases left between them. The CDR3 DNA sequence: TGTGCCAGCCCCAGTTCCTACAATGAGCAGTTCTTC. Protein: CASPSSYNEQFF.

The chain recombines TRBV5-6 with TRBJ1-2; tentative D call: TRBD1 (5 bases). CDR3 size: 13 residues. Per germline, CDR1 SGHDT and CDR2 YYEEEE. The V gene lost 2 bases and the J gene lost 5 bases, with 10 bases spanning the gap. The DNA for the CDR3 is TGTGCCAGCAGCTTTGGCGGGGGATATGGCTACACCTTC. Residues: CASSFGGGYGYTF.

This clone has only a few counts. The chain links TRBV5-1 to TRBJ2-7; 7 nucleotides align to TRBD1. The junction had 6 bases not matched to a gene; V was cut back by 0 bases and J by 3 bases. The CDR3 consists of 15 residues. Germline V gene lookup returns CDR1 SGHRS and CDR2 YFSETQ. CDR3: CASSLAPQGVYEQYF. The CDR3, as DNA: TGCGCCAGCAGCTTGGCCCCCCAGGGGGTCTACGAGCAGTACTTC.

In its sample, this clone was seen a few times. The chain carries TRBV5-1 and TRBJ1-5, with 8 positions matching TRBD1. Germline V lookup: CDR1 SGHRS, CDR2 YFSETQ. There are 13 residues in the CDR3. V lost 2 bases to trimming and J lost 6 bases; unmatched junction nucleotides: 1. Here the CDR3 DNA reads TGCGCCAGCAGCTTTGACAGGGGTCAGCCCCAGCATTTT. It specifies CASSFDRGQPQHF.

The chain has TRBV7-2 and TRBJ1-5; D ambiguous. The V and J ends lost 2 bases and 5 bases respectively, with 10 bases between them. The CDR3 contains 14 residues. CDR1 is SGHTA and CDR2 is FQGNSA in the germline V gene. The chain's CDR3 is CASSLFRLDQPQHF. CDR3 bases: TGTGCCAGCAGCTTATTCAGGTTAGATCAGCCCCAGCATTTT.

On this clone: This specimen includes other DNA sequences encoding the same CDR3. The rearrangement links TRBV5-1 to TRBJ2-5, with 7 bases that match TRBD2. The CDR3 sequence is 14 residues long. Germline V gene data show CDR1 as SGHRS and CDR2 as YFSETQ. J was trimmed by 5 bases and V by 2 bases; bases with no gene match: 6. The CDR3 sequence is CASSLIAGEETQYF. For the CDR3, the DNA is TGCGCCAGCAGCTTAATCGCGGGAGAGGAGACCCAGTACTTC.

CDR3 region: CASSYSGGHAEQYF. The CDR3 region has the DNA TGTGCCAGCAGTTACTCAGGGGGCCACGCCGAGCAGTACTTC. The V gene is TRBV6-6, the J gene TRBJ2-7, with TRBD1 identical over 7 bases. Trimming took 0 bases from V and 6 from J; bases not matched to a gene: 5. Germline assignment: CDR1 MNHNY and CDR2 SVGAGI (reference sequence). This CDR3 spans 14 amino acids.

This clone has just a few counts. In DNA form, the CDR3 reads TGCGCCAGCAGCCAAAACGGACAGGGGATTACTGAAGCTTTCTTT. It yields the protein CASSQNGQGITEAFF. J is TRBJ1-1 and V is TRBV5-1, with 9 bases identical to TRBD1. The CDR3 is 15 residues long. Germline V gives CDR1 SGHRS, CDR2 YFSETQ. V gave up 4 bases and J gave up 5 bases; unmatched junction bases: 9.

The chain is built from TRBV11-3 and TRBJ2-3, with 12 bases fitting TRBD2. The length of the CDR3 is 17 residues. Germline V gene sequence: CDR1 SGHNT, CDR2 YENEEA. J was trimmed by 0 bases and V by 5 bases; bases with no gene match: 6. The chain's CDR3 is CASSMGLAGFSTDTQYF. Here the CDR3 DNA reads TGTGCCAGCAGCATGGGACTAGCGGGTTTCAGCACAGATACGCAGTATTTT.

This chain uses TRBV5-1 with TRBJ2-3; D possibly corresponds to TRBD1 (6 bases). V was clipped by 4 bases and J by 8 bases, with 8 bases between them. The CDR3 runs 11 residues. Germline-derived CDR1 and CDR2 are SGHRS and YFSETQ. The CDR3 protein is CASSPGATQYF. The CDR3 coding sequence is TGCGCCAGCAGCCCAGGGGCTACGCAGTATTTT.

This clone has a handful of counts. The gene calls are TRBV28 and TRBJ1-4; D unclear. Germline V gene lookup returns CDR1 MDHEN and CDR2 SYDVKM. The CDR3 loop spans 10 amino acids. Deletions cut 9 bases from V and 10 bases from J, with 9 bases between. CDR3 protein: CASMRAKLFF. CDR3 DNA: TGTGCCAGTATGCGTGCAAAACTGTTTTTT. Using reference TRBV28 and TRBJ1-4 for the parts outside the CDR3, the full variable domain is DVKVTQSSRYLVKRTGEKVFLECVQDMDHENMFWYRQDPGLGLRLIYFSYDVKMKEKGDIPEGYSVSREKKERFSLILESASTNQTSMYLCASMRAKLFFGSGTQLSVL.